A selection of T cell receptor beta chains follows, all from one sample in a study of blood T cell repertoires in COVID-19. Here immunoSEQ multiplex PCR was the method, and the copy in TCRdb shows in-frame clones only, minus some. The repertoire holds approximately 220,000 clones, with approximately 80% as singletons. The specimen sequenced was PBMCs or T cells enriched from blood (not recorded which). All receptors come from a woman aged 40 to 50 with acute COVID-19. Each CDR3 is given with its conserved first and last residue. The order of the fields is J gene, clone size, CDR3 length, D gene, V gene, CDR3 protein, CDR3 DNA. D genes are given only for firm matches. Size is stated for part of the rows, as once, few or many counts, or as a class when the clone is expanded.

j_call: TRBJ1-1; clone_size: NA; cdr3_length: 15; d_call: TRBD1; v_call: TRBV15; cdr3_aa: CATSSNRGPNTEAFF; cdr3_nt: TGTGCCACCAGCAGCAACAGGGGGCCGAACACTGAAGCTTTCTTT
j_call: TRBJ2-5; clone_size: few; cdr3_length: 13; d_call: NA; v_call: TRBV7-3; cdr3_aa: CASSRGVSETQYF; cdr3_nt: TGTGCCAGTTCCAGGGGAGTGTCAGAGACCCAGTACTTC
j_call: TRBJ2-5; clone_size: once; cdr3_length: 14; d_call: NA; v_call: TRBV29-1; cdr3_aa: CSVHGRNTQETQYF; cdr3_nt: TGCAGCGTTCACGGCAGGAACACGCAAGAGACCCAGTACTTC
j_call: TRBJ2-5; clone_size: NA; cdr3_length: 13; d_call: NA; v_call: TRBV30; cdr3_aa: CAWSVGGQETQYF; cdr3_nt: TGTGCCTGGAGTGTAGGGGGCCAAGAGACCCAGTACTTC
j_call: TRBJ1-1; clone_size: once; cdr3_length: 13; d_call: TRBD1; v_call: TRBV9; cdr3_aa: CASSQGAGTEAFF; cdr3_nt: TGTGCCAGCAGCCAGGGGGCAGGTACTGAAGCTTTCTTT
j_call: TRBJ2-3; clone_size: NA; cdr3_length: 13; d_call: NA; v_call: TRBV27; cdr3_aa: CASSLGPTDTQYF; cdr3_nt: TGTGCCAGCAGTTTAGGGCCCACAGATACGCAGTATTTT
j_call: TRBJ2-2; clone_size: NA; cdr3_length: 17; d_call: NA; v_call: TRBV21-1; cdr3_aa: CASSPEGAGPHTGELFF; cdr3_nt: TGTGCCAGCAGCCCCGAGGGGGCAGGCCCCCACACCGGGGAGCTGTTTTTT
j_call: TRBJ2-3; clone_size: NA; cdr3_length: 15; d_call: TRBD1; v_call: TRBV5-1; cdr3_aa: CASSWGQDATDTQYF; cdr3_nt: TGCGCCAGCAGCTGGGGACAGGACGCCACAGATACGCAGTATTTT
j_call: TRBJ1-1; clone_size: NA; cdr3_length: 10; d_call: NA; v_call: TRBV20-1; cdr3_aa: CSAIVQAAFF; cdr3_nt: TGCAGTGCTATTGTTCAGGCGGCTTTCTTT
j_call: TRBJ1-4; clone_size: NA; cdr3_length: 17; d_call: NA; v_call: TRBV13; cdr3_aa: CASSTRPSLATNEKLFF; cdr3_nt: TGTGCCAGCAGCACCCGACCCTCCCTAGCAACTAATGAAAAACTGTTTTTT
j_call: TRBJ1-2; clone_size: NA; cdr3_length: 14; d_call: NA; v_call: TRBV2; cdr3_aa: CASSEGGQVYGYTF; cdr3_nt: TGTGCCAGCAGTGAAGGGGGGCAGGTCTATGGCTACACCTTC
j_call: TRBJ1-1; clone_size: NA; cdr3_length: 18; d_call: TRBD1; v_call: TRBV7-8; cdr3_aa: CASRLFIAGKGANTEAFF; cdr3_nt: TGTGCCAGCAGACTCTTTATTGCAGGGAAGGGGGCGAACACTGAAGCTTTCTTT
j_call: TRBJ1-1; clone_size: NA; cdr3_length: 13; d_call: NA; v_call: TRBV6-4; cdr3_aa: CASSQEVNTEAFF; cdr3_nt: TGTGCCAGCAGTCAGGAGGTGAACACTGAAGCTTTCTTT
j_call: TRBJ2-7; clone_size: NA; cdr3_length: 16; d_call: TRBD2; v_call: TRBV6-5; cdr3_aa: CASSYSTPSGSGEQYF; cdr3_nt: TGTGCCAGCAGTTACTCGACCCCCAGCGGGAGCGGCGAGCAGTACTTC
j_call: TRBJ1-1; clone_size: NA; cdr3_length: 14; d_call: TRBD1; v_call: TRBV10-3; cdr3_aa: CAIKGQGAQTEAFF; cdr3_nt: TGTGCCATCAAGGGACAGGGGGCGCAAACTGAAGCTTTCTTT
j_call: TRBJ1-4; clone_size: NA; cdr3_length: 16; d_call: NA; v_call: TRBV19; cdr3_aa: CASSIVLFPTNEKLFF; cdr3_nt: TGTGCCAGTAGTATTGTTTTATTCCCAACTAATGAAAAACTGTTTTTT
j_call: TRBJ2-7; clone_size: NA; cdr3_length: 14; d_call: NA; v_call: TRBV2; cdr3_aa: CASRRQGGSYEQYF; cdr3_nt: TGTGCCAGCCGGAGACAGGGAGGAAGCTACGAGCAGTACTTC
j_call: TRBJ1-1; clone_size: NA; cdr3_length: 15; d_call: NA; v_call: TRBV5-1; cdr3_aa: CASSSQTAESTEAFF; cdr3_nt: TGCGCCAGCAGCTCCCAGACAGCTGAAAGCACTGAAGCTTTCTTT
j_call: TRBJ2-1; clone_size: NA; cdr3_length: 16; d_call: TRBD1; v_call: TRBV27; cdr3_aa: CASSLFGQGGTTEQFF; cdr3_nt: TGTGCCAGCAGTTTATTCGGACAGGGGGGAACTACTGAGCAGTTCTTC
j_call: TRBJ1-1; clone_size: once; cdr3_length: 13; d_call: NA; v_call: TRBV29-1; cdr3_aa: CSVDQNMNTEAFF; cdr3_nt: TGCAGCGTTGACCAGAATATGAACACTGAAGCTTTCTTT
j_call: TRBJ1-2; clone_size: NA; cdr3_length: 16; d_call: NA; v_call: TRBV19; cdr3_aa: CASSNEKGVRDYGYTF; cdr3_nt: TGTGCCAGTAGTAATGAAAAGGGGGTGCGGGACTATGGCTACACCTTC
j_call: TRBJ2-2; clone_size: NA; cdr3_length: 17; d_call: NA; v_call: TRBV6-4; cdr3_aa: CASSDILRVACPGELFF; cdr3_nt: TGTGCCAGCAGTGACATACTCAGGGTAGCTTGCCCCGGGGAGCTGTTTTTT
j_call: TRBJ1-2; clone_size: once; cdr3_length: 12; d_call: NA; v_call: TRBV6-5; cdr3_aa: CASSLSQGGYTF; cdr3_nt: TGTGCCAGCAGCTTGTCACAGGGAGGCTACACCTTC
j_call: TRBJ2-1; clone_size: NA; cdr3_length: 15; d_call: TRBD1; v_call: TRBV20-1; cdr3_aa: CSASKGQVSYNEQFF; cdr3_nt: TGCAGTGCTAGTAAGGGACAGGTCTCCTACAATGAGCAGTTCTTC
j_call: TRBJ2-7; clone_size: NA; cdr3_length: 15; d_call: NA; v_call: TRBV7-2; cdr3_aa: CASSPGLLSSYEQYF; cdr3_nt: TGTGCCAGCAGCCCGGGACTGCTTAGCTCCTACGAGCAGTACTTC
j_call: TRBJ1-4; clone_size: NA; cdr3_length: 14; d_call: NA; v_call: TRBV28; cdr3_aa: CASSLMWGGEKLFF; cdr3_nt: TGTGCCAGCAGTTTAATGTGGGGGGGTGAAAAACTGTTTTTT
j_call: TRBJ1-2; clone_size: NA; cdr3_length: 11; d_call: NA; v_call: TRBV29-1; cdr3_aa: CSVESGYGYTF; cdr3_nt: TGCAGCGTTGAATCGGGGTATGGCTACACCTTC
j_call: TRBJ2-2; clone_size: once; cdr3_length: 14; d_call: TRBD1; v_call: TRBV7-6; cdr3_aa: CASSPYRGTGELFF; cdr3_nt: TGTGCCAGCAGCCCATACAGGGGGACCGGGGAGCTGTTTTTT
j_call: TRBJ1-6; clone_size: NA; cdr3_length: 15; d_call: TRBD1; v_call: TRBV6-4; cdr3_aa: CASSRETGGNSPLHF; cdr3_nt: TGTGCCAGCAGTCGAGAGACAGGGGGTAATTCACCCCTCCACTTT
j_call: TRBJ2-7; clone_size: NA; cdr3_length: 16; d_call: TRBD1; v_call: TRBV27; cdr3_aa: CASGAYYRTGTYEQYF; cdr3_nt: TGTGCCAGCGGGGCCTACTACCGGACAGGGACTTACGAGCAGTACTTC
j_call: TRBJ2-1; clone_size: once; cdr3_length: 16; d_call: TRBD2; v_call: TRBV18; cdr3_aa: CASSPKTSGSYNEQFF; cdr3_nt: TGTGCCAGCTCACCCAAGACTAGCGGATCCTACAATGAGCAGTTCTTC
j_call: TRBJ2-2; clone_size: NA; cdr3_length: 14; d_call: TRBD1; v_call: TRBV10-3; cdr3_aa: CATEGQGNSGELFF; cdr3_nt: TGTGCCACCGAGGGACAGGGAAATTCTGGGGAGCTGTTTTTT
j_call: TRBJ1-6; clone_size: NA; cdr3_length: 14; d_call: NA; v_call: TRBV6-5; cdr3_aa: CASRPTAYNSPLHF; cdr3_nt: TGTGCCAGCAGGCCGACAGCTTATAATTCACCCCTCCACTTT
j_call: TRBJ1-1; clone_size: NA; cdr3_length: 14; d_call: NA; v_call: TRBV28; cdr3_aa: CASTRGGEVTEAFF; cdr3_nt: TGTGCCAGCACACGCGGGGGGGAGGTCACTGAAGCTTTCTTT
j_call: TRBJ2-7; clone_size: NA; cdr3_length: 13; d_call: TRBD1; v_call: TRBV6-5; cdr3_aa: CASSYQDRPEQYF; cdr3_nt: TGTGCCAGCAGTTATCAGGACAGGCCCGAGCAGTACTTC
j_call: TRBJ2-1; clone_size: NA; cdr3_length: 18; d_call: TRBD2; v_call: TRBV29-1; cdr3_aa: CSVESGRVRMSSYNEQFF; cdr3_nt: TGCAGCGTTGAGAGCGGGAGGGTCCGAATGAGCTCCTACAATGAGCAGTTCTTC
j_call: TRBJ1-2; clone_size: NA; cdr3_length: 15; d_call: TRBD1; v_call: TRBV6-1; cdr3_aa: CASSEGQGNNYGYTF; cdr3_nt: TGTGCCAGCAGTGAGGGACAGGGTAATAACTATGGCTACACCTTC
j_call: TRBJ1-6; clone_size: NA; cdr3_length: 17; d_call: NA; v_call: TRBV11-2; cdr3_aa: CASSLVGRSSYNSPLHF; cdr3_nt: TGTGCCAGCAGCTTAGTTGGGAGGAGCTCCTATAATTCACCCCTCCACTTT
j_call: TRBJ1-1; clone_size: NA; cdr3_length: 12; d_call: NA; v_call: TRBV30; cdr3_aa: CAWRGQFSEAFF; cdr3_nt: TGTGCCTGGAGAGGACAGTTCTCTGAAGCTTTCTTT
j_call: TRBJ1-1; clone_size: NA; cdr3_length: 12; d_call: NA; v_call: TRBV10-3; cdr3_aa: CAISSTDSEAFF; cdr3_nt: TGTGCCATCAGTTCGACGGACAGTGAAGCTTTCTTT
j_call: TRBJ1-5; clone_size: NA; cdr3_length: 15; d_call: NA; v_call: TRBV19; cdr3_aa: CASSIESETLQPQHF; cdr3_nt: TGTGCCAGTAGTATAGAAAGCGAGACTCTGCAGCCCCAGCATTTT